The 29 T cell receptor beta chains presented below share a single source sample, sequenced in a study of yellow fever vaccine responses in identical twins. TCRdb re-called the RT-PCR reads with MiXCR, one entry per CDR3 protein. The table includes 30,000 to 40,000 distinct CDR3 sequences, 60% detected once. The source material was T cells from blood (PBMCs), unsorted or a sorted subset (not recorded which), sampled before or after yellow fever vaccination (not recorded which). These receptors all stem from a woman younger than 35 who received the yellow fever vaccine.

The chain joins TRBV29-1 to TRBJ2-6; 12 bases line up with TRBD1. Germline CDR1 reads SQVTM; CDR2 reads ANQGSEA. This CDR3 region has 16 residues. With V trimmed by 7 bases and J by 3 bases, 7 bases remained unmatched. The CDR3 DNA is TGCAGCGCACGGGACAGGGGGCCAGGTGGGGCCAACGTCCTGACTTTC. As protein: CSARDRGPGGANVLTF.

The chain joins TRBV13 to TRBJ2-1; either TRBD1 or TRBD2 may supply D (5 bases each). The CDR3 is 15 residues long. Between the trimmed V and J ends, which lost 3 bases and 4 bases, there was a span of 13 bases. CDR1 is PRHDT, CDR2 FYEKMQ, per germline (reference sequence). The CDR3 here is CASSFGALAYNEQFF. The CDR3 nucleotides read TGTGCCAGCAGCTTCGGGGCCCTTGCTTACAATGAGCAGTTCTTC.

The rearrangement uses TRBV11-1 and TRBJ1-1, with 11 bases identical to TRBD1. Germline V gives CDR1 SGHAT, CDR2 FQDESV (reference sequence). The CDR3 spans 14 residues. Unmatched junction bases numbered 4, after V lost 5 bases and J lost 5 bases. The CDR3 DNA sequence: TGTGCCAGCAGCCACCGGGACAGGGGGACTGAAGCTTTCTTT. Translation: CASSHRDRGTEAFF.

The chain recombines TRBV7-2 with TRBJ2-1; a possible D gene is TRBD2 (5 bases). Germline CDR1 and CDR2: SGHTA and FQGNSA. V was cut by 2 bases and J by 8 bases, with 10 bases left in between. This CDR3 contains 13 residues. In DNA form, the CDR3 reads TGTGCCAGCAGCTTACTTTACGGGGATGAGCAGTTCTTC. Translating it yields CASSLLYGDEQFF.

This clonotype was detected a few times. This rearrangement joins TRBV6-5 to TRBJ1-1; D gene unclear. Germline assignment: CDR1 MNHEY and CDR2 SVGAGI. The CDR3 has 17 residues. Trimming pared 0 bases from V and 4 bases from J, leaving 18 bases between. This chain's CDR3 is CASSYSAGEGAFTEAFF. The DNA for the CDR3 is TGTGCCAGCAGTTACTCGGCCGGGGAGGGAGCTTTCACTGAAGCTTTCTTT.

This chain uses TRBV11-2 with TRBJ1-6; D is ambiguous. Germline CDR1 reads SGHAT; CDR2 reads FQNNGV. This CDR3 spans 13 amino acids. Trimming removed 5 bases at V and 7 bases at J, with 9 bases between. This CDR3 reads CASSGKRNSPLHF. The DNA for the CDR3 is TGTGCCAGCAGCGGAAAGAGAAATTCACCCCTCCACTTT. The entire variable domain, with the rest obtained from reference TRBV11-2 and TRBJ1-6, is as follows: EAGVAQSPRYKIIEKRQSVAFWCNPISGHATLYWYQQILGQGPKLLIQFQNNGVVDDSQLPKDRFSAERLKGVDSTLKIQPAKLEDSAVYLCASSGKRNSPLHFGNGTRLTVT.

The genes are TRBV11-1 and TRBJ1-2; no clear D. V dropped 5 bases and J dropped 0 bases, with 13 bases sitting between them. The CDR3 length is 15 residues. The germline CDR1 and CDR2 sequences are SGHAT and FQDESV (reference sequence). The CDR3 DNA follows: TGTGCCAGCAGCATAGACCTGCCGACTAACTATGGCTACACCTTC. Translation: CASSIDLPTNYGYTF.

This chain uses TRBV12-3 or TRBV12-4 with TRBJ1-1, with 7 bases matching TRBD1. The length of the CDR3 is 13 residues. The trim removed 7 bases at V and 7 bases at J, leaving 9 bases unmatched. The CDR3 loop reads CASNLQGSGEAFF. CDR3 DNA: TGTGCCAGCAACCTACAGGGGTCAGGTGAAGCTTTCTTT.

The chain combines TRBV5-1 with TRBJ1-1; unclear D gene. The V gene lost 0 bases and the J gene lost 0 bases, with 6 bases spanning the gap. From germline, CDR1 is SGHRS and CDR2 YFSETQ. The CDR3 is 14 amino acids. In DNA form, the CDR3 reads TGCGCCAGCAGCTTGGGGGATTTGAACACTGAAGCTTTCTTT. Translating it yields CASSLGDLNTEAFF.

The rearrangement uses TRBV6-5 and TRBJ1-1, with D possibly matching TRBD1 (5 bases). The CDR3 has 14 residues. The germline V gene encodes CDR1 MNHEY and CDR2 SVGAGI. Trimming left V 0 bases short and J 4 bases short, with 9 bases between. CDR3 nucleotide sequence: TGTGCCAGCAGTTACTCATCGGGGGGCACTGAAGCTTTCTTT. Amino acids: CASSYSSGGTEAFF.

The rearrangement joins TRBV11-3 to TRBJ2-1; 7 positions match TRBD2. The length of the CDR3 is 13 residues. The V gene end was trimmed by 7 bases and the J gene end by 10 bases; junction bases not matched to a gene: 10. Per the germline V gene, CDR1 is SGHNT and CDR2 is YENEEA. DNA of the CDR3: TGTGCCAGCAACTCACCCGGACTAGACGAGCAGTTCTTC. It translates to CASNSPGLDEQFF.

This clonotype showed up just a few times. V is TRBV2 and J is TRBJ2-1; 9 bases match TRBD1. Germline CDR1 SNHLY, CDR2 FYNNEI. CDR3 size: 16 residues. The ends lost 4 bases at V and 7 bases at J; junction bases unmatched: 11. This chain's CDR3 is CASSGLVGTGKNEQFF. Here the CDR3 DNA reads TGTGCCAGCAGTGGGTTGGTGGGGACAGGGAAAAATGAGCAGTTCTTC.

The rearrangement uses TRBV29-1 and TRBJ1-5; the D gene is possibly TRBD1 (6 bases). Looked up from germline, CDR1 is SQVTM and CDR2 is ANQGSEA. V lost 4 bases and J 3 bases, leaving 10 bases between the germline ends. This CDR3 contains 13 residues. CDR3 coding DNA: TGCAGCGTTGCAGACAGGCACAATCAGCCCCAGCATTTT. As protein: CSVADRHNQPQHF.

V is TRBV6-2 or TRBV6-3 and J is TRBJ1-1; D unclear. Germline values: CDR1 MNHEY, CDR2 SVGEGT. Trimming took off 0 bases at V and 0 bases at J, with 8 bases between the two ends. CDR3 size: 15 residues. CDR3 in DNA: TGTGCCAGCAGTTACTCACTGGGGATGAACACTGAAGCTTTCTTT. It yields the protein CASSYSLGMNTEAFF.

This clonotype was counted between two and nine times. J is TRBJ1-2 and V is TRBV20-1; 8 bases are shared with TRBD1. Germline V CDR1 and CDR2: DFQATT, SNEGSKA (reference sequence). The J segment lost 4 bases and the V segment lost 6 bases, leaving 10 bases of the junction unmatched. The CDR3 contains 14 residues. This CDR3 is CSATGPGQGYGYTF. Written as DNA, the CDR3 is TGCAGTGCCACGGGACCTGGACAGGGCTATGGCTACACCTTC.

Only one count was recorded for this clonotype. The chain has TRBV24-1 and TRBJ2-5, with D unclear. Per the germline V gene, CDR1 is KGHDR and CDR2 is SFDVKD. This CDR3 contains 12 residues. Trimming pared 4 bases from V and 1 base from J, leaving 3 bases between. The DNA of the CDR3 is TGTGCCACCAGTGACCCCCAAGAGACCCAGTACTTC. It is translated as CATSDPQETQYF.

This rearrangement joins TRBV5-6 to TRBJ2-7; D is unresolved. V was trimmed by 0 bases and J by 3 bases, leaving 7 bases between them. This CDR3 contains 13 residues. Per germline, CDR1 SGHDT and CDR2 YYEEEE. CDR3 region: CASSLGAGYEQYF. Here the CDR3 DNA reads TGTGCCAGCAGCTTGGGGGCAGGCTACGAGCAGTACTTC.

The gene calls are TRBV9 and TRBJ1-1; TRBD1 matches at 7 bases. Germline loops: CDR1 SGDLS, CDR2 YYNGEE. The CDR3 is 13 residues long. V shed 0 bases and J 8 bases; nucleotides not matched to a gene: 4. This chain's CDR3 is CASSVGGQTEAFF. The CDR3 bases are TGTGCCAGCAGCGTAGGGGGACAGACCGAAGCTTTCTTT.

The chain has TRBV6-1 and TRBJ2-2; perhaps D is TRBD1 or TRBD2 (6 bases each). The germline gives CDR1 MNHNS, CDR2 SASEGT. The CDR3 contains 14 residues. V was shortened by 4 bases and J by 3 bases, with 9 bases between the two germline ends. The CDR3 protein is CASSAGAYTGELFF. CDR3 bases: TGTGCCAGCAGTGCGGGGGCCTACACCGGGGAGCTGTTTTTT.

The J gene is TRBJ2-3, the V gene TRBV12-3 or TRBV12-4; TRBD2 agrees at 10 bases. The CDR3 is made up of 17 amino acids. V was clipped by 5 bases and J by 0 bases; unmatched bases: 8. The CDR3 sequence: CASSPRGTSVSTDTQYF. The CDR3 coding sequence is TGTGCCAGCAGTCCCAGGGGGACTAGCGTTAGCACAGATACGCAGTATTTT.

Written as DNA, the CDR3 is TGTGCCAGCAGCTTAACAAGGACGTCCGGATCGAACACTGAAGCTTTCTTT. It is translated as CASSLTRTSGSNTEAFF. V gene TRBV7-6 combines with J gene TRBJ1-1; D gene uncertain. CDR1 SGHVS and CDR2 FNYEAQ come from the germline V gene. V lost 2 bases, J lost 1 base, and 17 bases lay in between. The CDR3 is 17 amino acids.

The rearrangement links TRBV11-3 to TRBJ2-1, with D unresolved. CDR1 and CDR2 from the germline V gene are SGHNT and YENEEA. The CDR3 has 15 amino acids. V was clipped by 4 bases and J by 4 bases, with 14 bases between them. The CDR3 sequence: CASSWQMTGYNEQFF. For the CDR3, the DNA is TGTGCCAGCAGCTGGCAAATGACTGGTTACAATGAGCAGTTCTTC.

The chain carries TRBV11-3 and TRBJ2-3; 7 bases fit TRBD2. The CDR3 consists of 16 residues. The germline V gene has CDR1 SGHNT and CDR2 YENEEA. The V gene end was trimmed by 2 bases and the J gene end by 1 base; junction bases not matched to a gene: 6. The CDR3 DNA reads TGTGCCAGCAGCTTACGACTAGCCGGGGGCACAGATACGCAGTATTTT. Its translation is CASSLRLAGGTDTQYF.

The rearrangement joins TRBV2 to TRBJ1-5, with TRBD1 as a possible D gene (5 bases). The ends were cut back, 3 bases at V and 8 bases at J, with 8 bases in the middle. The length of the CDR3 is 12 residues. Germline assignment: CDR1 SNHLY and CDR2 FYNNEI. Here the CDR3 DNA reads TGTGCCAGCAGTGATTGGGGGGAGCCCCAGCATTTT. Its translation: CASSDWGEPQHF.

This sequence joins TRBV11-3 and TRBJ2-7, with D perhaps matching TRBD2 (6 bases). Trimming took off 6 bases at V and 7 bases at J, with 25 bases between the two ends. The germline V gene has CDR1 SGHNT and CDR2 YENEEA. The CDR3 length is 16 residues. The CDR3 is CASSPLSPSGVKEQYF. In nucleotides, the CDR3 is TGTGCCAGCAGTCCCCTGTCTCCGTCGGGAGTAAAAGAGCAGTACTTC.

V usage is TRBV6-5 and J usage is TRBJ1-1; the D gene is possibly TRBD1 (5 bases). The length of the CDR3 is 18 residues. Germline CDR1 and CDR2: MNHEY and SVGAGI. The ends were cut back, 3 bases at V and 0 bases at J, with 20 bases in the middle. The CDR3 reads CASSYLGPLGTLNTEAFF. The CDR3 nucleotides are TGTGCCAGCAGTTATCTGGGGCCACTAGGAACGCTGAACACTGAAGCTTTCTTT.

The genes are TRBV5-5 and TRBJ1-2, with D perhaps matching TRBD1 (5 bases). V was trimmed by 0 bases and J by 3 bases, leaving 15 bases between them. CDR1 and CDR2 from the germline V gene are SGHKS and YYEKEE (reference sequence). There are 16 residues in the CDR3. CDR3 DNA: TGTGCCAGCAGCTTGGATTTGGGGCCTCTTTACTATGGCTACACCTTC. Encoded protein: CASSLDLGPLYYGYTF.

As concerns this clonotype: Here the CDR3 omits its conserved ending phenylalanine or tryptophan, so a read error is the likely source. The gene calls are TRBV19 and TRBJ2-3, with D unclear. V was trimmed by 8 bases and J by 2 bases, leaving 14 bases between them. This CDR3 is built from 14 residues. Germline V gene sequence: CDR1 LNHDA, CDR2 SQIVND (reference sequence). The chain's CDR3 is CASGSVGYTDTQYL. DNA of the CDR3: TGTGCCAGTGGATCGGTCGGGTACACAGATACGCAGTATCTT.

This clonotype came up a few times. Here the CDR3 reads CASSGTGDTGELFF. The CDR3, as DNA: TGTGCCAGCAGTGGTACAGGGGACACCGGGGAGCTGTTTTTT. The chain combines TRBV6-4 with TRBJ2-2, with 7 nucleotides matching TRBD1. Looked up from germline, CDR1 is MRHNA and CDR2 is SNTAGT. The CDR3 consists of 14 residues. V trimming: 4 bases; J trimming: 3 bases; junction bases outside the gene matches: 2.